A selection of T cell receptor beta chains follows, all from one sample in a study of spatial heterogeneity in lung cancer. Each CDR3 protein gets one entry after TCRdb re-called the 5' RACE reads with MiXCR. The profile shows around 8,800 distinct CDR3 sequences, 4% to 6% of them singletons. The sequencing here drew on lung tumor tissue, taken at surgery. The receptors were sampled from a female donor with early-stage non-small cell lung cancer. Both conserved end residues are part of each CDR3. D genes are given only for firm matches. Clone size is given for some rows only: seen once, a few or many times, or a class if the clone is expanded.

many	TRBV29-1	TRBD2	TRBJ2-1	TGCAGCGTGGTACTAGCGGGGTTCTCCTACAATGAGCAGTTCTTC	CSVVLAGFSYNEQFF
many	TRBV2	-	TRBJ2-1	TGTGCCAGCAGTGAAGCACTATACAATGAGCAGTTCTTC	CASSEALYNEQFF
-	TRBV4-2	-	TRBJ2-7	TGTGCCAGCAGCCAAGCAATAGGGACCAGCTCCTACGAGCAGTACTTC	CASSQAIGTSSYEQYF
many	TRBV27	TRBD2	TRBJ2-1	TGTGCCAGCAGTCTATACCCCGGGAGGACGGACAATGAGCAGTTCTTC	CASSLYPGRTDNEQFF
many	TRBV6-5	TRBD1	TRBJ1-2	TGTGCCAGCAGTTACTCTATCTCGACAGGGGCCTATGGCTACACCTTC	CASSYSISTGAYGYTF
large	TRBV7-6	-	TRBJ2-4	TGTGCCAGCAGCTTAGGAGAGGGACACAACATTCAGTACTTC	CASSLGEGHNIQYF
many	TRBV7-9	-	TRBJ2-7	TGTGCCAGCAGCTTAGTAGGGGGTTTGGGCGAGCAGTACTTC	CASSLVGGLGEQYF
-	TRBV2	-	TRBJ1-1	TGTGCCAGCACCGGGGGCTCTGAAGCTTTCTTT	CASTGGSEAFF
medium-sized	TRBV4-2	TRBD2	TRBJ2-3	TGTGCCAGCAGCCAGGAAAGTGCGAGCGGGAGGGAAATCACAGATACGCAGTATTTT	CASSQESASGREITDTQYF
many	TRBV9	-	TRBJ2-1	TGTGCCAGCAGCGTAGTTTTTGGTGAGCAGTTCTTC	CASSVVFGEQFF
-	TRBV6-1	-	TRBJ1-4	TGTGCCAGCAGTGAGGCCCGGGGCCTAAATGAAAAACTGTTTTTT	CASSEARGLNEKLFF
many	TRBV18	-	TRBJ1-1	TGTGCCAGCTCACCACCTGAGGAGCGGCAAGCTTTCTTT	CASSPPEERQAFF
many	TRBV5-1	TRBD1	TRBJ2-1	TGCGCCAGCAGCACCTCAGGGGGCGACAATGAGCAGTTCTTC	CASSTSGGDNEQFF
many	TRBV20-1	TRBD2	TRBJ2-7	TGCAGTGCTAACCCGGGAGGCGTCCACGAGCAGTACTTC	CSANPGGVHEQYF
many	TRBV6-4	TRBD1	TRBJ1-1	TGTGCCAGCAGTGACAGGACAGGGGGCCGGACTGAAGCTTTCTTT	CASSDRTGGRTEAFF
many	TRBV20-1	TRBD2	TRBJ2-1	TGCAGTGCTGAGCGGACTAGCGGGAGGTTGACTGAGCAGTTCTTC	CSAERTSGRLTEQFF
many	TRBV6-1	TRBD1	TRBJ2-5	TGTGCCAGCAGGACACCGGGACAGGCGACACAAGAGACCCAGTACTTC	CASRTPGQATQETQYF
-	TRBV27	TRBD2	TRBJ2-1	TGTGCCAGCACCTTCGTCGGGCGGGAGTGTGAGCAGTTCTTC	CASTFVGRECEQFF
many	TRBV28	-	TRBJ2-5	TGTGCCAGCAGTGTAACAGGGCTGGAGACCCAGTACTTC	CASSVTGLETQYF
many	TRBV11-2	-	TRBJ2-3	TGTGCCAGCAGCTGGAAAGATGGGACAGATACGCAGTATTTT	CASSWKDGTDTQYF
medium-sized	TRBV14	-	TRBJ1-1	TGTGCCAGCAGCTATACCTGGGACACTGAAGCTTTCTTT	CASSYTWDTEAFF
medium-sized	TRBV15	TRBD2	TRBJ2-1	TGTGCCACCAGCAGCTTAGCGGGGTCCTACAATGAGCAGTTCTTC	CATSSLAGSYNEQFF
many	TRBV5-1	-	TRBJ2-2	TGCGCCAGCAGCCCGAGCGGGCTAGACACCGGGGAGCTGTTTTTT	CASSPSGLDTGELFF
medium-sized	TRBV5-1	TRBD1	TRBJ2-3	TGCGCCAGCAGCAAGACAGGGGTCTTTGGATCTAGCACAGATACGCAGTATTTT	CASSKTGVFGSSTDTQYF